This T cell receptor beta chain is from a study of blood T cell repertoires in COVID-19. The trim removed 7 bases at V and 2 bases at J, leaving 11 bases unmatched. The length of the CDR3 is 16 residues. CDR1 and CDR2 (germline): SQVTM, ANQGSEA. Repertoires were generated with immunoSEQ multiplex PCR, while TCRdb's copy carries only in-frame clones and drops some. In the table there are 150,000 to 200,000 clones, about 82% of which are singletons. The TCR comes from a woman aged 25 to 39 with acute or convalescent COVID-19. The sample was peripheral blood. The chain combines TRBV29-1 with TRBJ1-3; TRBD1 matches 10 bases. CDR3 sequence: CSARTGGNPTGNTIYF. CDR3 DNA sequence: TGCAGCGCAAGGACAGGGGGGAACCCAACTGGAAACACCATATATTTT.